The clone carrying this TCR beta chain was observed a few times. Its antigen remains unknown. Germline lookup yields CDR1 SEHNR and CDR2 FQNEAQ (reference sequence). This CDR3 has 15 residues. The junction had 6 bases not matched to a gene; V was cut back by 5 bases and J by 0 bases. The data belong to a study of T cells in Graves' hyperthyroidism and ophthalmopathy. RNA transcripts yielded amplified TCR beta CDR3 regions. First-round RT-PCR of the TCR CDR3 relied on the HTBI primer set. TCRdb used MiXCR to reprocess the multiplex PCR reads, holding one entry per CDR3 protein. This table holds hundreds of thousands of distinct CDR3 sequences, about a fifth found once. Diagnosing involved the use of clinical symptoms, serum thyroxine and TRAb, thyroid ultrasound and orbital computed tomography. Study outcomes and limitations: Most clonotypes expanded in thyroid above 0.001 were likewise present in blood.

Sequencing was carried out using blood. The chain is built from TRBV7-9 and TRBJ1-1; TRBD1 matches at 7 bases. The receptor was derived from a young man with Graves' ophthalmopathy. CDR3 amino acids: CASSTSDRVNTEAFF. The CDR3 bases are TGTGCCAGCAGCACCTCCGACAGGGTGAACACTGAAGCTTTCTTT.